These 25 T cell receptor beta chains originate from one sample sequenced in a study of control samples from healthy donors and cancer patients. Assay used: immunoSEQ multiplex PCR; TCRdb lists only in-frame clones, some missing. The table has 100,000 to 150,000 clones, 80% to 95% seen once. The sequencing input was PBMCs. The receptors originated from a man older than 75 with head and neck cancer.

The chain couples TRBV27 to TRBJ1-1; D is unclear. The CDR3 runs to 13 residues. Trimming pared 4 bases from V and 1 base from J, leaving 7 bases between. Germline V CDR1 and CDR2: MNHEY, SMNVEV (reference sequence). As DNA, the CDR3 is TGTGCCAGCAGTTCCGACTGGAACACTGAAGCTTTCTTT. Its translation: CASSSDWNTEAFF.

The J gene is TRBJ2-2, the V gene TRBV24-1; no clear D. Trimming cost V 4 bases and J 5 bases, with 1 base left between them. Germline V lookup: CDR1 KGHDR, CDR2 SFDVKD. CDR3 size: 11 residues. CDR3 sequence reads: CATSETGELFF. DNA for the CDR3: TGTGCCACCAGTGAAACCGGGGAGCTGTTTTTT.

CDR3: CASNSGRANEQYF. The CDR3 DNA reads TGCGCCAGTAATAGCGGGAGGGCCAACGAGCAGTACTTC. This sequence joins TRBV10-1 and TRBJ2-7; 11 nucleotides line up with TRBD2. The germline V gene encodes CDR1 WNHNN and CDR2 SYGVQD (reference sequence). J gave up 5 bases and V 9 bases, and 6 bases lay outside the gene matches. CDR3 size: 13 residues.

The J gene is TRBJ2-5, the V gene TRBV2; 10 nucleotides agree with TRBD2. Germline values: CDR1 SNHLY, CDR2 FYNNEI. The CDR3 is made up of 13 amino acids. With 4 bases clipped from V and 5 bases from J, the junction kept 1 base outside the gene matches. CDR3 coding DNA: TGTGCCAGCAGTGCAGCGGGAGGGGAGACCCAGTACTTC. It encodes CASSAAGGETQYF.

The J gene is TRBJ2-3, the V gene TRBV4-2; D unclear. The V and J ends lost 4 bases and 5 bases respectively, with 13 bases between them. The CDR3 is made up of 14 amino acids. The germline gives CDR1 LGHNA, CDR2 YNFKEQ. The CDR3, as DNA: TGTGCCAGCAGCCCCAGCGAGGTTGGAGATACGCAGTATTTT. The encoded protein is CASSPSEVGDTQYF.

This chain connects TRBV7-2 to TRBJ1-2; D unclear. Germline V gene sequence: CDR1 SGHTA, CDR2 FQGNSA. The V end lost 1 base, the J end lost 14 bases, and 20 bases lay between the germline ends. This CDR3 spans 14 amino acids. DNA of the CDR3: TGTGCCAGCAGCTTAGATGGGATCCCGAGGGAGAAAACCTTC. Translation gives CASSLDGIPREKTF. Looking up the rest from reference TRBV7-2 and TRBJ1-2 gives the full variable domain: GAGVSQSPSNKVTEKGKDVELRCDPISGHTALYWYRQSLGQGLEFLIYFQGNSAPDKSGLPSDRFSAERTGGSVSTLTIQRTQQEDSAVYLCASSLDGIPREKTFGSGTRLTVV.

V usage is TRBV3-1 (or the pseudogene TRBV3-2) and J usage is TRBJ1-2, with TRBD1 matching 8 bases. This CDR3 spans 13 amino acids. Per germline, CDR1 LGHDT and CDR2 YNNKEL (reference sequence). The ends lost 4 bases at V and 7 bases at J; junction bases unmatched: 5. The CDR3 sequence: CASSPGTGVGYTF. The DNA for the CDR3 is TGTGCCAGCAGCCCCGGGACAGGAGTTGGCTACACCTTC.

The genes are TRBV7-9 and TRBJ2-1; TRBD2 matches 13 bases. Per germline, CDR1 SEHNR and CDR2 FQNEAQ (reference sequence). With V trimmed by 0 bases and J by 3 bases, 2 bases remained unmatched. The CDR3 spans 17 residues. This CDR3 reads CASSLAGTSGVYNEQFF. For the CDR3, the DNA is TGTGCCAGCAGCTTAGCCGGGACTAGCGGGGTCTACAATGAGCAGTTCTTC.

The CDR3 sequence: CASSFLGQGADTQYF. CDR3 nucleotide sequence: TGCGCCAGCAGCTTTTTAGGACAGGGCGCAGATACGCAGTATTTT. The chain combines TRBV5-1 with TRBJ2-3, with 8 bases fitting TRBD1. The trim removed 2 bases at V and 4 bases at J, leaving 6 bases unmatched. This CDR3 has 15 amino acids. Germline V CDR1 and CDR2: SGHRS, YFSETQ.

This chain connects TRBV7-2 to TRBJ1-1; TRBD1 might be the D (5 bases). The CDR3 spans 13 residues. In germline, CDR1 is SGHTA, CDR2 FQGNSA. V lost 5 bases, J lost 4 bases, and 11 bases lay in between. Here the CDR3 reads CASSQSGATEAFF. CDR3 in DNA: TGTGCCAGCAGCCAAAGCGGGGCCACTGAAGCTTTCTTT.

The V gene is TRBV6-6, the J gene TRBJ1-2; D is unresolved. The CDR3 is 15 residues long. Per the germline V gene, CDR1 is MNHNY and CDR2 is SVGAGI (reference sequence). Trimming shortened V by 6 bases and J by 1 base, and 15 bases separated the two germline ends. CDR3 loop: CASSYKGGRNYGYTF. DNA for the CDR3: TGTGCCAGCAGCTATAAGGGAGGCCGTAACTATGGCTACACCTTC.

The chain is built from TRBV27 and TRBJ2-7; D may be TRBD2 (5 bases). The CDR3 totals 15 residues. Trimming took 5 bases from V and 0 from J, leaving 14 bases between them. Germline lookup yields CDR1 MNHEY and CDR2 SMNVEV (reference sequence). The CDR3 bases are TGTGCCAGCAGTCCCCCTCGGGGTAGCTCCTACGAGCAGTACTTC. As protein: CASSPPRGSSYEQYF.

The rearrangement joins TRBV3-1 (or the pseudogene TRBV3-2) to TRBJ2-2; TRBD2 aligns across 9 bases. Germline V lookup: CDR1 LGHDT, CDR2 YNNKEL (reference sequence). V trimming: 5 bases; J trimming: 7 bases; junction bases outside the gene matches: 5. This CDR3 region has 14 residues. The CDR3 region has the DNA TGTGCCAGCAGCTCCCAGCGGGGGGTCGGGGAGCTGTTTTTT. It specifies CASSSQRGVGELFF.

CDR3 residues: CASSLDGGGEPQHF. The CDR3 region has the DNA TGTGCCAGCAGCTTGGACGGGGGAGGGGAGCCCCAGCATTTT. The V gene is TRBV7-9, the J gene TRBJ1-5; possible D gene TRBD1, 5 bases. Trimming cost V 3 bases and J 8 bases, with 14 bases left between them. CDR1 is SEHNR, CDR2 FQNEAQ, per germline (reference sequence). The length of the CDR3 is 14 residues.

V is TRBV5-4 and J is TRBJ2-7; 7 positions agree with TRBD1. Germline CDR1 reads SGHNT; CDR2 reads YYREEE (reference sequence). The CDR3 covers 13 residues. Trimming removed 3 bases from V and 2 bases from J; junction bases left unmatched: 2. This chain's CDR3 is CASSSGQPYEQYF. The CDR3 region has the DNA TGTGCCAGCAGCTCGGGACAGCCCTACGAGCAGTACTTC. The variable domain in full, with the rest retrieved from reference TRBV5-4 and TRBJ2-7, is ETGVTQSPTHLIKTRGQQVTLRCSSQSGHNTVSWYQQALGQGPQFIFQYYREEENGRGNFPPRFSGLQFPNYSSELNVNALELDDSALYLCASSSGQPYEQYFGPGTRLTVT.

This chain links TRBV25-1 with TRBJ2-2; TRBD1 matches 7 bases. This CDR3 spans 15 amino acids. V trimming: 6 bases; J trimming: 4 bases; junction bases outside the gene matches: 8. Germline CDR1 and CDR2: MGHDK and SYGVNS. For the CDR3, the DNA is TGTGCCAGCAGACCCACGACAGGGTTCACCGGGGAGCTGTTTTTT. It yields the protein CASRPTTGFTGELFF.

The rearrangement links TRBV19 to TRBJ2-3; TRBD1 or TRBD2 may be the D gene (6 bases each). Trimming took off 5 bases at V and 1 base at J, with 13 bases between the two ends. CDR1 is LNHDA and CDR2 is SQIVND in the germline V gene (reference sequence). This CDR3 has 15 residues. Here the CDR3 reads CASSVKGGRTDTQYF. For the CDR3, the DNA is TGTGCCAGTAGTGTCAAGGGGGGACGCACAGATACGCAGTATTTT. Complete variable domain (other parts from reference TRBV19 and TRBJ2-3): DGGITQSPKYLFRKEGQNVTLSCEQNLNHDAMYWYRQDPGQGLRLIYYSQIVNDFQKGDIAEGYSVSREKKESFPLTVTSAQKNPTAFYLCASSVKGGRTDTQYFGPGTRLTVL.

The CDR3 protein is CASSLRQQGNQPQHF. The DNA of the CDR3 is TGTGCCAGTAGTTTGCGACAACAAGGGAATCAGCCCCAGCATTTT. The chain employs TRBV19 and TRBJ1-5; D ambiguous. Deletions cut 5 bases from V and 4 bases from J, with 15 bases between. CDR1 LNHDA and CDR2 SQIVND come from the germline V gene (reference sequence). The CDR3 covers 15 residues.

V usage is TRBV9 and J usage is TRBJ1-1; D remains unclear. From germline, CDR1 is SGDLS and CDR2 YYNGEE. V was trimmed by 0 bases and J by 3 bases, leaving 21 bases between them. This CDR3 spans 18 amino acids. DNA of the CDR3: TGTGCCAGCAGCGTAGACTCGGCTCCAGGTTCGGTGGACACTGAAGCTTTCTTT. It translates to CASSVDSAPGSVDTEAFF.

This rearrangement joins TRBV5-5 to TRBJ1-2, with 9 nucleotides matching TRBD1. V was clipped by 0 bases and J by 6 bases; unmatched bases: 3. The CDR3 covers 14 residues. Germline lookup yields CDR1 SGHKS and CDR2 YYEKEE (reference sequence). In DNA, the CDR3 is TGTGCCAGCAGCTTGGAACAGGGGGCGGATGGCTACACCTTC. As protein: CASSLEQGADGYTF. The complete variable domain, with remaining parts taken from reference TRBV5-5 and TRBJ1-2, reads DAGVTQSPTHLIKTRGQQVTLRCSPISGHKSVSWYQQVLGQGPQFIFQYYEKEERGRGNFPDRFSARQFPNYSSELNVNALLLGDSALYLCASSLEQGADGYTFGSGTRLTVV.

The chain recombines TRBV5-1 with TRBJ2-7; maybe TRBD1 (5 bases). This CDR3 region has 16 residues. V lost 4 bases to trimming and J lost 1 base, with 18 bases between them. The V gene's germline CDR1 is SGHRS and CDR2 YFSETQ. CDR3 region: CASSPIPNRLSYEQYF. CDR3 DNA sequence: TGCGCCAGCAGCCCCATTCCTAACAGGCTATCCTACGAGCAGTACTTC.

About this clone itself: The limits of the CDR3 on the DNA are not certain, so only TCRdb's listed CDR3 is given. CDR3 region: CASILGQGNEKLFF. V usage is TRBV2 and J usage is TRBJ1-4; the tabulated D call, TRBD1, remains unverified against the DNA. The germline V gene encodes CDR1 SNHLY and CDR2 FYNNEI. The CDR3 has 14 amino acids, counting both end residues.

V and J are TRBV2 and TRBJ2-7; weak D call: TRBD2 (6 bases). This CDR3 has 14 residues. Germline V gene lookup returns CDR1 SNHLY and CDR2 FYNNEI. V lost 3 bases and J 3 bases, leaving 12 bases between the germline ends. Here the CDR3 DNA reads TGTGCCAGCAGTGAGGGAGGAGACCTCTACGAGCAGTACTTC. This translates into CASSEGGDLYEQYF. Variable domain in full (rest from reference TRBV2 and TRBJ2-7): EPEVTQTPSHQVTQMGQEVILRCVPISNHLYFYWYRQILGQKVEFLVSFYNNEISEKSEIFDDQFSVERPDGSNFTLKIRSTKLEDSAMYFCASSEGGDLYEQYFGPGTRLTVT.

The chain employs TRBV6-1 and TRBJ2-5; a weak D match, TRBD1 (6 bases). V was clipped by 2 bases and J by 4 bases, with 17 bases between them. The CDR3 runs 16 residues. CDR1 MNHNS and CDR2 SASEGT come from the germline V gene. The CDR3 sequence: CASSERFIRGAETQYF. The CDR3, as DNA: TGTGCCAGCAGTGAACGGTTTATCAGGGGAGCAGAGACCCAGTACTTC.

This rearrangement joins TRBV5-4 to TRBJ1-1; D is uncertain. CDR3 size: 13 residues. Trimming removed 4 bases from V and 5 bases from J, with 12 bases in between. Germline V gene sequence: CDR1 SGHNT, CDR2 YYREEE (reference sequence). DNA of the CDR3: TGTGCCAGCAGCCCACTGGGGTCGACTGAAGCTTTCTTT. The encoded protein is CASSPLGSTEAFF. Filled out from reference TRBV5-4 and TRBJ1-1, the complete variable domain reads ETGVTQSPTHLIKTRGQQVTLRCSSQSGHNTVSWYQQALGQGPQFIFQYYREEENGRGNFPPRFSGLQFPNYSSELNVNALELDDSALYLCASSPLGSTEAFFGQGTRLTVV.